These T cell receptor beta chains were read from a single sample in a study of T cells in severe cutaneous drug reactions. TCRdb processed the multiplex PCR reads again and assigns one entry to each CDR3 protein, with no DNA. Its clone listing holds just over 20,000 distinct CDR3 sequences. Sequenced: PBMCs. These receptors all come from a human donor with toxic epidermal necrolysis, a severe cutaneous drug reaction. Each CDR3 is given with its conserved first and last residue. Size tells how often a clone was seen (once, few, many) or the class of an expanded clone, and some rows leave it out.

j_call clone_size v_call cdr3_aa
TRBJ1-5 NA TRBV12-3/TRBV12-4 CASKSQGAVSNQPQHF
TRBJ1-1 NA TRBV2 CASSEADGITEAFF
TRBJ2-7 NA TRBV9 CASSLGQGDSYEQYF
TRBJ2-1 medium-sized TRBV6-2/TRBV6-3 CASRTHAGPPRGNEQFF
TRBJ2-1 NA TRBV5-4 CASSAPRGESIRLSSYNEQFF
TRBJ1-1 NA TRBV19 CASSMWENTEAFF
TRBJ2-3 medium-sized TRBV10-2 CASSEWGRGADTQYF
TRBJ2-1 medium-sized TRBV2 CASKSGRTSSYNEQFF
TRBJ1-3 NA TRBV20-1 CSAVTGGGNTIYF
TRBJ1-5 NA TRBV24-1 CATNGQGSFQPQHF
TRBJ2-1 NA TRBV5-4 CASNLGSNEQFF
TRBJ1-1 medium-sized TRBV30 CAWSPYTGTNTEAFF
TRBJ2-7 NA TRBV19 CASSGGPYEQYF
TRBJ2-7 NA TRBV3-1 CASSHTGGYHEQYF
TRBJ2-5 NA TRBV12-3/TRBV12-4 CASSTQGFGETQYF
TRBJ2-7 NA TRBV3-1 CASSQDRNVGGEQYF
TRBJ2-7 medium-sized TRBV2 CASTTGDVVYEQYF
TRBJ2-5 NA TRBV20-1 CSASNWAAQETQYF
TRBJ2-3 NA TRBV2 CASSPRGISTDTQYF
TRBJ2-3 NA TRBV7-2 CASSFGDPRDTQYF
TRBJ2-2 NA TRBV5-1 CASSLAGGHTGELFF
TRBJ1-1 NA TRBV29-1 CSVRFDSYQIEAFF
TRBJ1-1 NA TRBV9 CASSVGGGGGSTEAFF
TRBJ2-1 NA TRBV5-5 CASSPRDREEFF
TRBJ2-7 NA TRBV20-1 CSATIAGLPYEQYF
TRBJ1-2 NA TRBV27 CASSPTSTGQGYTF
TRBJ1-1 NA TRBV20-1 CSSLRDPMNTEAFF
TRBJ2-6 NA TRBV29-1 CSASGTGGSGANVLTF
TRBJ2-1 NA TRBV29-1 CSASATGAEQFF
TRBJ2-7 NA TRBV3-1 CATSTGGSYEQYF
TRBJ1-4 NA TRBV28 CASSFWGGGEKLFF
TRBJ2-7 NA TRBV27 CASSFRGFSYEQYF
TRBJ2-1 NA TRBV9 CASSVATSGPYNEQFF
TRBJ2-1 NA TRBV4-3 CASSQDWSLATPYNEQFF
TRBJ2-6 NA TRBV9 CASSYTSGANVLTF
TRBJ2-7 large TRBV29-1 CSALLAPSYEQYF
TRBJ2-4 NA TRBV5-5 CASSFGRERAKNIQYF
TRBJ1-1 NA TRBV28 CASSLGGRRRTEAFF
TRBJ2-1 NA TRBV7-2 CASSLVFNEQFF
TRBJ2-7 NA TRBV29-1 CSVAGGTYEQYF
TRBJ1-2 medium-sized TRBV29-1 CSVDPGNYGYTF
TRBJ2-7 NA TRBV7-9 CASSLFGRDRGSYEQYF
TRBJ2-1 NA TRBV29-1 CSGGTSVRNEQFF
TRBJ2-1 NA TRBV27 CASSLSVGPLHNEQFF
TRBJ2-1 NA TRBV9 CASSVASTGQANNEQFF
TRBJ1-5 NA TRBV2 CASHFSSRQRNQPQHF
TRBJ2-3 NA TRBV20-1 CSASRDSRDTQYF